These T cell receptor beta chains were read from a single sample in a study of cytomegalovirus exposure and HLA in healthy donors. Clones were sequenced by immunoSEQ multiplex PCR, and TCRdb holds only the in-frame ones, with some missing. In the table there are about 100,000 clones, around four fifths of which are singletons. The sample consisted of PBMCs. The receptor set was obtained from a man aged 40-50 years in good health and CMV-seropositive. Both conserved end residues are part of each CDR3. The order of the fields is clone size, J gene, D gene, V gene, CDR3 DNA, CDR3 protein. A D gene is named only where the DNA matches it firmly. Clone size appears in some rows only: once, few, many, or a class for an expanded clone.

clone size: .; J gene: TRBJ2-1; D gene: .; V gene: TRBV7-3; CDR3 DNA: TGTGCCAGCAGCTTACGGTCTAGCACCGTGGATGAGCAGTTCTTC; CDR3 protein: CASSLRSSTVDEQFF
clone size: .; J gene: TRBJ1-2; D gene: .; V gene: TRBV28; CDR3 DNA: TGTGCCAGCAGTTCGAGGGCCATCTATGGCTACACCTTC; CDR3 protein: CASSSRAIYGYTF
clone size: medium-sized; J gene: TRBJ2-7; D gene: .; V gene: TRBV4-3; CDR3 DNA: TGCGCCAGCAGCCAAGATAGCCAGGGTGTCGTATCCTACGAGCAGTACTTC; CDR3 protein: CASSQDSQGVVSYEQYF
clone size: .; J gene: TRBJ2-7; D gene: TRBD1; V gene: TRBV6-5; CDR3 DNA: TGTGCCAGCAGTTACCGCGTCGGACAGGGGGCCGACGAGCAGTACTTC; CDR3 protein: CASSYRVGQGADEQYF
clone size: .; J gene: TRBJ1-1; D gene: .; V gene: TRBV7-2; CDR3 DNA: TGTGCCAGCAGCCCAAGGGGGGGTCGCGAAGCTTTCTTT; CDR3 protein: CASSPRGGREAFF
clone size: few; J gene: TRBJ1-6; D gene: .; V gene: TRBV21-1; CDR3 DNA: TGTGCCAGCAGCAAGAATCAGGGTCCGGGAGAGAATTCACCCCTCCACTTT; CDR3 protein: CASSKNQGPGENSPLHF
clone size: .; J gene: TRBJ2-5; D gene: TRBD2; V gene: TRBV7-8; CDR3 DNA: TGTGCCAGCAGCTTAGGTCGGACTAGCGGGAACCAAGAGACCCAGTACTTC; CDR3 protein: CASSLGRTSGNQETQYF
clone size: .; J gene: TRBJ2-1; D gene: .; V gene: TRBV7-2; CDR3 DNA: TGTGCCAGCAGCGCGTGGGGCGGGATATACAATGAGCAGTTCTTC; CDR3 protein: CASSAWGGIYNEQFF
clone size: .; J gene: TRBJ2-1; D gene: TRBD2; V gene: TRBV29-1; CDR3 DNA: TGCAGCGTCGAATATGGAACTAGCGGTTACAATGAGCAGTTCTTC; CDR3 protein: CSVEYGTSGYNEQFF
clone size: .; J gene: TRBJ2-7; D gene: TRBD2; V gene: TRBV27; CDR3 DNA: TGTGCCAGCAGTCCCCTCGGGGGAGGGGACGAGCAGTACTTC; CDR3 protein: CASSPLGGGDEQYF
clone size: few; J gene: TRBJ1-1; D gene: TRBD1; V gene: TRBV19; CDR3 DNA: TGTGCCAGTAAGGGACAGGGGGACGCTGAAGCTTTCTTT; CDR3 protein: CASKGQGDAEAFF
clone size: .; J gene: TRBJ2-5; D gene: TRBD2; V gene: TRBV5-4; CDR3 DNA: TGTGCCAGCTCATGGGCTAGCGGGAGTGGAGAGACCCAGTACTTC; CDR3 protein: CASSWASGSGETQYF
clone size: .; J gene: TRBJ2-7; D gene: .; V gene: TRBV7-2; CDR3 DNA: TGTGCCAGCAGCTCCTTATACGAGCAGTACTTC; CDR3 protein: CASSSLYEQYF
clone size: .; J gene: TRBJ2-6; D gene: TRBD2; V gene: TRBV4-1; CDR3 DNA: TGCGCCAGCAGCCAACCGGGACTAGAATTCGGGAACACTGGGGCCAACGTCCTGACTTTC; CDR3 protein: CASSQPGLEFGNTGANVLTF
clone size: .; J gene: TRBJ2-5; D gene: TRBD1; V gene: TRBV5-1; CDR3 DNA: TGCGCCAGCAGCCTGGGGGGGACAGGGGGCGAAGAGACCCAGTACTTC; CDR3 protein: CASSLGGTGGEETQYF
clone size: .; J gene: TRBJ2-1; D gene: TRBD1; V gene: TRBV28; CDR3 DNA: TGTGCCAGTCTCCCCGGACAGGACCGCAACAATGAGCAGTTCTTC; CDR3 protein: CASLPGQDRNNEQFF
clone size: .; J gene: TRBJ2-1; D gene: TRBD2; V gene: TRBV27; CDR3 DNA: TGTGCCAGCAGTTTGGGACTAGACCTCAATGAGCAGTTCTTC; CDR3 protein: CASSLGLDLNEQFF
clone size: .; J gene: TRBJ1-1; D gene: TRBD1; V gene: TRBV6-5; CDR3 DNA: TGTGCCAGCAGTTACTCGGGACAGGTGAACACTGAAGCTTTCTTT; CDR3 protein: CASSYSGQVNTEAFF
clone size: .; J gene: TRBJ2-7; D gene: TRBD2; V gene: TRBV2; CDR3 DNA: TGTGCCAGCACTTTCATTAGGGAGGGTTCCGAGCAGTACTTC; CDR3 protein: CASTFIREGSEQYF
clone size: .; J gene: TRBJ2-1; D gene: TRBD1; V gene: TRBV15; CDR3 DNA: TGTGCCACCAGCAGAGGGGACAGTTCCTCCTACAATGAGCAGTTCTTC; CDR3 protein: CATSRGDSSSYNEQFF
clone size: .; J gene: TRBJ2-2; D gene: TRBD1; V gene: TRBV7-3; CDR3 DNA: TGTGCCAGCAGTCAGCGCAACAGGGGTTCGGCCGGGGAGCTGTTTTTT; CDR3 protein: CASSQRNRGSAGELFF
clone size: medium-sized; J gene: TRBJ2-7; D gene: .; V gene: TRBV19; CDR3 DNA: TGTGCCAGCAGTCGGGGGGCTAGCGAGCAGTACTTC; CDR3 protein: CASSRGASEQYF
clone size: .; J gene: TRBJ2-5; D gene: .; V gene: TRBV9; CDR3 DNA: TGTGCCAGCAGCGTAGCGGGAGAGACCCAGTACTTC; CDR3 protein: CASSVAGETQYF
clone size: .; J gene: TRBJ1-2; D gene: TRBD1; V gene: TRBV6-6; CDR3 DNA: TGTGCCAGCAGCCGGGACAGGGGATTATCTTATGGCTACACCTTC; CDR3 protein: CASSRDRGLSYGYTF
clone size: .; J gene: TRBJ2-7; D gene: TRBD2; V gene: TRBV4-3; CDR3 DNA: TGCGCCAGCAGCTTGGGACTAGCGGAGGGAGGGGACGAGCAGTACTTC; CDR3 protein: CASSLGLAEGGDEQYF
clone size: .; J gene: TRBJ1-3; D gene: .; V gene: TRBV9; CDR3 DNA: TGTGCCAGCAGCGTAGGGGGGGAAGACACCATATATTTT; CDR3 protein: CASSVGGEDTIYF
clone size: .; J gene: TRBJ2-2; D gene: .; V gene: TRBV9; CDR3 DNA: TGTGCCAGCAGCGACTACCCGACGAACACCGGGGAGCTGTTTTTT; CDR3 protein: CASSDYPTNTGELFF